What follows are 4 T cell receptor beta chains derived from one specimen sequenced in a study of blood T cell repertoires in COVID-19. Profiling relied on immunoSEQ multiplex PCR, and the TCRdb table lists in-frame clones only, not all of them. The repertoire holds 250,000 or so clones, with 65% to 90% as singletons. Sequenced sample: peripheral blood. These receptors all come from a man aged 35 to 55 who had recovered from COVID-19.

The chain has TRBV7-2 and TRBJ1-2, with D uncertain. V lost 1 base and J lost 9, with 12 bases in between. CDR1 and CDR2 from the germline V gene are SGHTA and FQGNSA. The CDR3 has 13 amino acids. As DNA, the CDR3 is TGTGCCAGCAGCTTAGACCCACTAGGGAGCTACACCTTC. Protein: CASSLDPLGSYTF.

The V gene is TRBV15, the J gene TRBJ1-4; TRBD1 matches at 8 bases. This CDR3 spans 16 amino acids. In germline, CDR1 is LNHNV, CDR2 YYDKDF (reference sequence). V trimming: 0 bases; J trimming: 7 bases; junction bases outside the gene matches: 7. The CDR3 loop is CATSRDYQGAAEKLFF. The CDR3, as DNA: TGTGCCACCAGCAGAGATTATCAGGGGGCTGCTGAAAAACTGTTTTTT.

This clone has just a few counts. The chain uses TRBV2 and TRBJ1-5; 9 positions agree with TRBD1. CDR3 length: 15 amino acids. With 6 bases clipped from V and 5 bases from J, the junction kept 8 bases outside the gene matches. The V gene's germline CDR1 is SNHLY and CDR2 FYNNEI. CDR3 sequence: CASRQRTGVDQPQHF. The DNA of the CDR3 is TGTGCCAGCAGACAAAGGACAGGGGTAGATCAGCCCCAGCATTTT.

The gene calls are TRBV18 and TRBJ1-5, with 9 bases that match TRBD1. V lost 2 bases and J lost 7; bases outside the gene matches: 0. The CDR3 extends over 13 amino acids. Per germline, CDR1 KGHSH and CDR2 LQKENI. CDR3 nucleotide sequence: TGTGCCAGCTCACCAGACAGGGGGCAGCCCCAGCATTTT. It codes for CASSPDRGQPQHF.